A single sample gave rise to the 22 T cell receptor beta chains below, sequenced in a study of T cell responses to AZD1222 COVID-19 vaccine. Libraries were prepared by immunoSEQ multiplex PCR; TCRdb keeps only in-frame clonotypes and omits some of them. The table lists approximately 110,000 clones, around 90% of them singletons. Sequences were derived from peripheral blood, sampled on day 0 of AZD1222 vaccination. Source of these receptors: an adult in good health.

This clone was found a few times. J is TRBJ2-1 and V is TRBV24-1; D uncertain. Germline V gene sequence: CDR1 KGHDR, CDR2 SFDVKD. V lost 9 bases to trimming and J lost 4 bases, with 9 bases between them. The CDR3 has 12 amino acids. The CDR3, as DNA: TGTGCCACCGCGGCCCTTTACAATGAGCAGTTCTTC. This sequence encodes CATAALYNEQFF.

The V gene is TRBV2, the J gene TRBJ2-5, with 7 bases that match TRBD2. The germline CDR1 and CDR2 sequences are SNHLY and FYNNEI. V was clipped by 2 bases and J by 1 base; unmatched bases: 4. This CDR3 comprises 15 residues. The CDR3 nucleotides read TGTGCCAGCAGTGAAAGGGCTAGCGGCCAAGAGACCCAGTACTTC. Protein sequence: CASSERASGQETQYF.

The chain combines TRBV7-9 with TRBJ2-7, with TRBD2 matching over 11 bases. With V trimmed by 3 bases and J by 1 base, 2 bases remained unmatched. Germline loops: CDR1 SEHNR, CDR2 FQNEAQ (reference sequence). The CDR3 has 15 residues. For the CDR3, the DNA is TGTGCCAGCAGCTTGGGGACTAGCGGATCCTACGAGCAGTACTTC. Residues: CASSLGTSGSYEQYF.

The chain has TRBV27 and TRBJ2-7; the match to TRBD2 covers 7 bases. The CDR3 totals 16 residues. V lost 5 bases and J lost 4; bases outside the gene matches: 14. The germline gives CDR1 MNHEY, CDR2 SMNVEV (reference sequence). CDR3 DNA: TGTGCCAGCAGTCCCTCTCTGAGCGGGGTAACATACGAGCAGTACTTC. Amino acids: CASSPSLSGVTYEQYF.

The chain uses TRBV11-2 and TRBJ2-5; a weak D match, TRBD1 (6 bases). V lost 1 base, J lost 5 bases, and 17 bases lay in between. The germline gives CDR1 SGHAT, CDR2 FQNNGV. CDR3 length: 16 amino acids. CDR3 loop: CASSLGGRGRAETQYF. The CDR3, as DNA: TGTGCCAGCAGCTTAGGGGGCAGGGGTAGAGCGGAGACCCAGTACTTC.

In DNA form, the CDR3 reads TGTGCCAGCAGCTCATGGTTTCAACAGGCGAACATGAACACTGAAGCTTTCTTT. Its translation: CASSSWFQQANMNTEAFF. The gene calls are TRBV7-9 and TRBJ1-1; tentative D call: TRBD1 (5 bases). The V end was cut by 4 bases, the J end by 0 bases, with 21 bases between. The CDR3 spans 18 residues. The germline V gene encodes CDR1 SEHNR and CDR2 FQNEAQ (reference sequence).

This clone was observed a handful of times. J is TRBJ1-2 and V is TRBV18; 7 bases are shared with TRBD1. Trimming took 5 bases from V and 4 from J; bases not matched to a gene: 7. In germline, CDR1 is KGHSH, CDR2 LQKENI. The CDR3 is 14 amino acids. The CDR3 spells CASSSDRAGYGYTF. Written as DNA, the CDR3 is TGTGCCAGCTCATCCGACAGGGCGGGCTATGGCTACACCTTC. The complete variable domain, with remaining parts taken from reference TRBV18 and TRBJ1-2, reads NAGVMQNPRHLVRRRGQEARLRCSPMKGHSHVYWYRQLPEEGLKFMVYLQKENIIDESGMPKERFSAEFPKEGPSILRIQQVVRGDSAAYFCASSSDRAGYGYTFGSGTRLTVV.

This chain uses TRBV9 with TRBJ1-5; D perhaps matches TRBD1 (5 bases). This CDR3 comprises 17 residues. V lost 4 bases to trimming and J lost 0 bases, with 17 bases between them. The germline gives CDR1 SGDLS, CDR2 YYNGEE. CDR3 sequence reads: CASSPRRGGNSNQPQHF. The CDR3 nucleotides are TGTGCCAGCAGCCCAAGACGTGGGGGGAATAGCAATCAGCCCCAGCATTTT.

V and J are TRBV28 and TRBJ1-2, with no clear D. Germline CDR1 reads MDHEN; CDR2 reads SYDVKM. The CDR3 loop spans 16 amino acids. V dropped 2 bases and J dropped 0 bases, with 13 bases sitting between them. CDR3 sequence (DNA): TGTGCCAGCAGTTTACCTCGCCCCAATACTAACTATGGCTACACCTTC. Its protein product is CASSLPRPNTNYGYTF.

This clone was detected a few times. The V and J genes are TRBV7-2 and TRBJ2-2; D perhaps matches TRBD1 (6 bases). The CDR3 length is 15 residues. Germline V lookup: CDR1 SGHTA, CDR2 FQGNSA. Deletions cut 1 base from V and 7 bases from J, with 13 bases between. The CDR3 nucleotides are TGTGCCAGCAGCTTAGGGCAGGGGTCAAGCGGGGAGCTGTTTTTT. Translating gives CASSLGQGSSGELFF.

This clone was seen just once. This chain connects TRBV7-2 to TRBJ2-7; 12 nucleotides line up with TRBD2. V shed 5 bases and J 4 bases; nucleotides not matched to a gene: 9. The CDR3 totals 16 residues. Germline loops: CDR1 SGHTA, CDR2 FQGNSA. In DNA form, the CDR3 reads TGTGCCAGCAGCCTACGACTAGCGGGGGCAATGTACGAGCAGTACTTC. Protein: CASSLRLAGAMYEQYF.

V is TRBV5-1 and J is TRBJ1-2; 9 bases are a match to TRBD1. Trimming at V came to 1 base and at J to 7 bases, leaving 8 bases not matched to a gene. The CDR3 has 15 residues. Germline CDR1 SGHRS, CDR2 YFSETQ. CDR3 nucleotide sequence: TGCGCCAGCAGCTTGTATCCGGACAGGGGTACTGGCTACACCTTC. It codes for CASSLYPDRGTGYTF.

J is TRBJ1-2 and V is TRBV30, with 7 bases aligning to TRBD1. This CDR3 comprises 12 residues. V was pared by 1 base and J by 8 bases, with 4 bases of the junction left unmatched. Germline CDR1 and CDR2: GTSNPN and SVGIG (reference sequence). In nucleotides, the CDR3 is TGTGCCTGGAGTGCAGGGGGGTCCGGCTACACCTTC. It translates to CAWSAGGSGYTF.

This chain joins TRBV4-3 and TRBJ2-7; TRBD1 aligns across 8 bases. V was clipped by 0 bases and J by 4 bases; unmatched bases: 2. Germline CDR1 reads LGHNA; CDR2 reads YSLEER. The CDR3 loop spans 14 amino acids. Here the CDR3 reads CASSQDYRGYEQYF. CDR3 nucleotides: TGCGCCAGCAGCCAAGATTACAGGGGGTACGAGCAGTACTTC.

J is TRBJ1-6 and V is TRBV5-6; 10 nucleotides align to TRBD1. CDR1 and CDR2 (germline): SGHDT, YYEEEE. CDR3 length: 18 residues. J lost 1 base, V lost 4 bases, and 8 bases had no gene match. The CDR3 nucleotides read TGTGCCAGCAGCCCGGGACAGGGGTGGAGGTCCTATAATTCACCCCTCCACTTT. The encoded protein is CASSPGQGWRSYNSPLHF.

This sequence joins TRBV19 and TRBJ2-2, with unresolved D. The V gene's germline CDR1 is LNHDA and CDR2 SQIVND (reference sequence). V was cut by 10 bases and J by 6 bases, with 9 bases left in between. This CDR3 comprises 11 residues. Here the CDR3 reads CATISSGELFF. The CDR3, as DNA: TGTGCCACCATTTCTTCCGGGGAGCTGTTTTTT.

This CDR3 is CASSEGTYNSPLHF. In DNA, the CDR3 is TGTGCCAGCAGTGAGGGGACCTATAATTCACCCCTCCACTTT. The rearrangement joins TRBV6-4 to TRBJ1-6; D gene unclear. Germline CDR1 is MRHNA and CDR2 is SNTAGT. Between the trimmed V and J ends, which lost 3 bases and 2 bases, there was a span of 5 bases. The CDR3 runs to 14 residues.

The genes are TRBV19 and TRBJ2-1, with 7 bases lining up with TRBD1. There are 17 residues in the CDR3. Germline CDR1 reads LNHDA; CDR2 reads SQIVND (reference sequence). The V segment lost 2 bases and the J segment 7 bases; nucleotides outside the gene matches: 14. In DNA form, the CDR3 reads TGTGCCAGTAGTATACCATCGAGGGGGCCGAAACTGAATGAGCAGTTCTTC. Its protein is CASSIPSRGPKLNEQFF. The variable domain in full, with the rest retrieved from reference TRBV19 and TRBJ2-1, is DGGITQSPKYLFRKEGQNVTLSCEQNLNHDAMYWYRQDPGQGLRLIYYSQIVNDFQKGDIAEGYSVSREKKESFPLTVTSAQKNPTAFYLCASSIPSRGPKLNEQFFGPGTRLTVL.

The table lists this clone with a count of one. The chain has TRBV24-1 and TRBJ1-1, with 9 bases that match TRBD1. Trimming took 7 bases from V and 7 from J; bases not matched to a gene: 6. This CDR3 has 13 residues. Germline assignment: CDR1 KGHDR and CDR2 SFDVKD. The CDR3 sequence: CATSPGQGFEAFF. CDR3 bases: TGTGCCACCAGCCCGGGACAGGGTTTTGAAGCTTTCTTT.

V usage is TRBV11-2 and J usage is TRBJ1-2, with D unclear. Germline V gene data show CDR1 as SGHAT and CDR2 as FQNNGV. The ends were cut back, 4 bases at V and 5 bases at J, with 14 bases in the middle. This CDR3 spans 14 amino acids. The CDR3: CASSSSFGIYGYTF. CDR3 nucleotide sequence: TGTGCCAGCAGCTCCTCTTTCGGAATTTATGGCTACACCTTC. Full variable domain (rest looked up from reference TRBV11-2 and TRBJ1-2): EAGVAQSPRYKIIEKRQSVAFWCNPISGHATLYWYQQILGQGPKLLIQFQNNGVVDDSQLPKDRFSAERLKGVDSTLKIQPAKLEDSAVYLCASSSSFGIYGYTFGSGTRLTVV.

This clone was seen once. The rearrangement uses TRBV19 and TRBJ2-5, with 7 bases identical to TRBD1. CDR1 LNHDA and CDR2 SQIVND come from the germline V gene (reference sequence). V lost 6 bases and J lost 2; bases outside the gene matches: 9. The CDR3 has 15 residues. CDR3 in DNA: TGTGCCAGTAGACAGGGGTGGATGAGACAAGAGACCCAGTACTTC. Its translation is CASRQGWMRQETQYF.

The chain employs TRBV9 and TRBJ2-2, with 12 nucleotides matching TRBD1. In germline, CDR1 is SGDLS, CDR2 YYNGEE. With 3 bases clipped from V and 6 bases from J, the junction kept 12 bases outside the gene matches. The CDR3 contains 18 residues. CDR3 sequence (DNA): TGTGCCAGCAGCGACCCCCGGGGGACAGGGGGCGCGCCCGGGGAGCTGTTTTTT. Its translation is CASSDPRGTGGAPGELFF.